This TCR beta chain was identified during a study of blood T cell repertoires in COVID-19. Study at large: COVID-19 samples, acute and convalescent, were from the United States, Italy and Spain. PBMCs, B-cell-depleted T cells, or T cells were the source of the cDNA or gDNA that made up the material.

Original handling: The assay estimated nucleated cells by amplifying reference gene primers. Profiling relied on immunoSEQ multiplex PCR, and the TCRdb table lists in-frame clones only, not all of them. Clone size and the V and J calls come from that table; the DNA yielded D and trimming. The sample shows about 64,000 clones, about 70% of them seen only once. Trimming removed 6 bases at V and 4 bases at J, with 12 bases between. The CDR3 contains 13 residues. This TCR was recovered from a human donor in a cohort sampled during active COVID-19. The chain has TRBV12-3 or TRBV12-4 and TRBJ1-2; D is possibly TRBD1 (5 bases). Sequenced input: peripheral blood. The DNA of the CDR3 is TGTGCCAGCAGCCCCCAGGACATCTATGGCTACACCTTC. As protein: CASSPQDIYGYTF.